Listed below are T cell receptor beta chains from one sample, sequenced in a study of shared clonotypes between healthy human individuals. The assay was immunoSEQ multiplex PCR, and TCRdb's table has in-frame clones only and misses some. The table lists 2 million or so clones, about 95% of them singletons. The source material was naive CD8+ T cells sorted from blood. These receptors were taken from a man aged 18 to 30 in good health. CDR3s include the opening cysteine and the closing phenylalanine or tryptophan. A D gene is named only where the DNA matches it firmly. Expanded clones get a size class; other rows say once, few or many, or leave the size out.

DNA: TGCAGCGCAGATACCGGGACTAGCGACGAGACCCAGTACTTC
CDR3: CSADTGTSDETQYF
D: TRBD2
V: TRBV29-1
J: TRBJ2-5
size: .

DNA: TGCAGCGTTGTGGAGAACACTGAAGCTTTCTTT
CDR3: CSVVENTEAFF
D: .
V: TRBV29-1
J: TRBJ1-1
size: .

DNA: TGCGCCAGCAGCGTTGACAGGGAAGAGACCCAGTACTTC
CDR3: CASSVDREETQYF
D: TRBD1
V: TRBV4-1
J: TRBJ2-5
size: .

DNA: TGTGCCAGCAGCTTAGGACAGGGACGAAGCTACGAGCAGTACTTC
CDR3: CASSLGQGRSYEQYF
D: TRBD1
V: TRBV5-4
J: TRBJ2-7
size: .

DNA: TGTGCCTGGAGTACGGAGGTGGGGCAGCCCCAGCATTTT
CDR3: CAWSTEVGQPQHF
D: .
V: TRBV30
J: TRBJ1-5
size: few

DNA: TGTGCCAGCAGCTTAAGCCCTTATGTAGAGACCCAGTACTTC
CDR3: CASSLSPYVETQYF
D: .
V: TRBV7-6
J: TRBJ2-5
size: .

DNA: TGTGCCAGCAGTTGGGGACAGGGGGCTCTCGACTATGGCTACACCTTC
CDR3: CASSWGQGALDYGYTF
D: TRBD1
V: TRBV7-8
J: TRBJ1-2
size: .

DNA: TGTGCCAGCAGCTTACCAAGGGTAACTGACGAGCAGTACTTC
CDR3: CASSLPRVTDEQYF
D: .
V: TRBV5-6
J: TRBJ2-7
size: .

DNA: TGTGCCAGCACCGAAATGGGTGCCTACAATGAGCAGTTCTTC
CDR3: CASTEMGAYNEQFF
D: .
V: TRBV6-5
J: TRBJ2-1
size: .

DNA: TGTGCCAGCACAGAGGGGGATACGCAGTATTTT
CDR3: CASTEGDTQYF
D: .
V: TRBV27
J: TRBJ2-3
size: .

DNA: TGTGCCAGCACCGATCTACTGGTCCTCAATTCACCCCTCCACTTT
CDR3: CASTDLLVLNSPLHF
D: .
V: TRBV2
J: TRBJ1-6
size: .

DNA: TGCGCCAGACCTCCTAGAGAGCAGTTCTTC
CDR3: CARPPREQFF
D: .
V: TRBV10-1
J: TRBJ2-1
size: .

DNA: TGTGCCAGCAGCTTAGAAGGGGGCTTCTATGGCTACACCTTC
CDR3: CASSLEGGFYGYTF
D: TRBD1
V: TRBV11-1
J: TRBJ1-2
size: .

DNA: TGTGCCAGCAGGGAGTCCCGGACGGTAATAGCGGGAGGGATCGAGCAGTACTTC
CDR3: CASRESRTVIAGGIEQYF
D: TRBD2
V: TRBV2
J: TRBJ2-7
size: .

DNA: TGTGCCAGCAGCGTAGTGGACTCGAACACCGGGGAGCTGTTTTTT
CDR3: CASSVVDSNTGELFF
D: .
V: TRBV9
J: TRBJ2-2
size: .

DNA: TGTGCCAGCAGCTTATCCGCTCCCGGGACAGGGACCGGGGAGCTGTTTTTT
CDR3: CASSLSAPGTGTGELFF
D: TRBD1
V: TRBV11-2
J: TRBJ2-2
size: .

DNA: TGTGCCAGCAGCCCGGCTACGGGGAGCTCCTACGAGCAGTACTTC
CDR3: CASSPATGSSYEQYF
D: .
V: TRBV7-6
J: TRBJ2-7
size: .

DNA: TGTGCCAGCAGCTTGTTTGGGGGCACCGGGGAGCTGTTTTTT
CDR3: CASSLFGGTGELFF
D: .
V: TRBV5-8
J: TRBJ2-2
size: .

DNA: TGTGCCAGCAGCTTAGATCCCCATGAGCAGTTCTTC
CDR3: CASSLDPHEQFF
D: .
V: TRBV11-2
J: TRBJ2-1
size: .

DNA: TGTGCCAGTAGTATAGGAGCTGGAACCTACGAGCAGTACTTC
CDR3: CASSIGAGTYEQYF
D: .
V: TRBV19
J: TRBJ2-7
size: .

DNA: TGTGCCAGCAGCTTGGGGGCTAACCAAGAGACCCAGTACTTC
CDR3: CASSLGANQETQYF
D: .
V: TRBV5-6
J: TRBJ2-5
size: once

DNA: TGTGCCAGCAGCGTAGAGCCAGCTCAAGAGACCCAGTACTTC
CDR3: CASSVEPAQETQYF
D: .
V: TRBV9
J: TRBJ2-5
size: once

DNA: TGCGCCAGCAGCTTCCTGGGCAATGAGCAGTTCTTC
CDR3: CASSFLGNEQFF
D: .
V: TRBV5-1
J: TRBJ2-1
size: .

DNA: TGCAGCGCTGCGGGACAGGGACCTAACTATGGCTACACCTTC
CDR3: CSAAGQGPNYGYTF
D: TRBD1
V: TRBV29-1
J: TRBJ1-2
size: .

DNA: TGTGCCAGCAGCGAGGGACAGGCATCCTCCTACGAGCAGTACTTC
CDR3: CASSEGQASSYEQYF
D: TRBD1
V: TRBV9
J: TRBJ2-7
size: .

DNA: TGTGCCAGCACCCTTTCCGGACTAGCGGTCAGCGAGCAGTACTTC
CDR3: CASTLSGLAVSEQYF
D: TRBD2
V: TRBV7-2
J: TRBJ2-7
size: .

DNA: TGTGCTAGTGGTTTGGTCCTCGGCACCCGCTATGGCTACACCTTC
CDR3: CASGLVLGTRYGYTF
D: .
V: TRBV12-5
J: TRBJ1-2
size: .

DNA: TGTGCCAGCAGCCTCTTAGCGGGGGGGCGTGGAGAGACCCAGTACTTC
CDR3: CASSLLAGGRGETQYF
D: TRBD2
V: TRBV9
J: TRBJ2-5
size: once